This entry is about one TCR beta chain. What antigen it recognizes has not been identified. No base quality information exists; no much larger clone differs at one position. The cohort comprised fewer than 700 healthy bone marrow donors. At the time of sampling, all cohort members were nominally healthy, though unrecorded immune exposures were likely present. The donor tested CMV seronegative and was one of the 352 seronegative cohort members. A peripheral blood sample was provided by each donor, and peripheral blood mononuclear cells were used for TCR beta sequencing. The Qiagen DNeasy Blood Extraction Kit was used to extract genomic DNA from the blood cell samples. The entry originates in a study of cytomegalovirus exposure and HLA in healthy donors (dated by TCRdb to 2016 to 2017). A note on the overall study: An earlier analysis of under 600 of the donors reported about 290 Gb of sequence data and about 100 million unique TCR beta sequences from about 200 million T cells. To decide whether each TCR beta V gene segment behaved as functional or pseudogenic, an earlier analysis of some 570 of the donors relied on high-throughput TCR beta sequencing. Using immunosequencing, the study profiled T cell repertoires from fewer than 700 subjects and related those repertoires to cytomegalovirus serostatus. Among 398 genotyped donors of the cohort, an average of about 220,000 unique TCR beta nucleotide sequences was sequenced per donor, of which roughly 17% were non-productive. An early release that covered several hundred HLA-typed donors contained about 290 gigabases of sequencing data and around 80 million unique TCR sequences. Both class I and class II loci were covered by HLA typing, at four-digit resolution. A later analysis re-examined previously published TCR beta repertoires from roughly 650 donors and added high-resolution HLA genotyping to investigate patterns of TCR occurrence. Donor age, sex, ethnicity and CMV serostatus were compiled together with the repertoire data. The genetic ancestry cluster associated with self-reported Caucasian donors included around 76% of the roughly 400 genotyped donors. In addition to the first cohort of 666 subjects, a separate validation cohort of under 150 different subjects was used. The study aimed to test whether signatures of past pathogen exposure could be identified by cataloging public T cell receptors. All discovery cohort repertoires had been generated on a single sequencing platform. A handful of DR-DQ haplotypes were treated as single units for association and clustering because of strong linkage in the cohort. Genome-wide SNP genotypes for about 65% of the 666 donors were used in a later genetic analysis, which treated that subset as a discovery cohort. Typing coverage differed by locus: A, B, C, DRB1 and DQB1 were typed in roughly 620-630 donors, DQA1 in 500 to 550, DPA1 in some 570, and DPB1 in approximately 450. The later analysis used no new phenotypic data to find candidate immune exposures, relying instead on TCR beta sequences and their occurrence across donors. To predict cytomegalovirus infection status, the study combined high-throughput TCR immunosequencing, statistical association of individual TCRs with disease status, and machine learning. Results and caveats for the whole study, not just this receptor: Linkage disequilibrium might explain the correlated functional status among segregating V segments, but an unknown experimental factor could not be ruled out. When HLA alleles, especially DR and DQ, strongly co-occurred, TCR associations were difficult to assign to individual alleles. Some IMGT-functional V segments, including TRBV6-2 and TRBV6-3, could not be distinguished by the 87-base-pair reads and were therefore excluded. A later analysis found that most CMV-associated TCR beta chains appeared HLA-restricted, with HLA associations seemingly driven largely by CMV exposure. Three of the identified cytomegalovirus-associated TCR beta chains were confirmed in vitro to be specific for cytomegalovirus antigens. Roughly 15 rarely observed V segments, including chromosome 9 orphons, were excluded from the earlier analysis of approximately 600 of the donors because counts were too low. A later analysis found that HLA-associated TCR beta chains were more clonally expanded and had lower generation probabilities than equally common non-associated chains. A later analysis associated roughly 17,000 TCR beta sequences with specific HLA alleles at a false discovery rate of 0.05. In a later genetic analysis, fewer N-insertions in productive TCRs were reported among donors in an Asian-associated ancestry cluster than the roughly 640-donor mean. Cytomegalovirus status was reported to be diagnosed by the classifier with high specificity and sensitivity in both the original and validation cohorts. HLA typing was unavailable for some donors at each locus, so association tests used only the typed subset. In this cohort, only TCR beta chains were sequenced, and detectable features were limited by the absence of alpha or paired-chain data. Roughly uniform sequencing depth across donors was assumed in presence/absence analyses, although this assumption may not hold. CMV serostatus was the only immune exposure information available for the cohort. The sequencing pipeline was judged likely to have produced a cluster of highly shared sequence variants as a technical artifact. Most TCR sequences were observed very rarely across donors, whereas some public TCRs were present in many individuals. It was suggested by the authors that the approach could potentially be generalized to other disease states and immunological phenotypes. A later genetic analysis associated a missense DCLRE1C variant with V-gene and J-gene trimming of TCR beta chains, and an independent cohort replicated the association. A total of fewer than 200 TCR beta chains were listed by the study as associated with cytomegalovirus. In an earlier analysis of fewer than 750 of the donors, most TCR beta V segments were observed in productive rearrangements about 87% or about 30% of the time, broadly matching IMGT annotations. According to a later analysis, parvovirus B19, influenza, CMV and Epstein-Barr virus appeared linked to several top co-occurrence clusters. A further reported finding was that TCR beta sequences accurately predicted the HLA-A and HLA-B alleles for most subjects in the first cohort. According to a later analysis, TCR association rates differed among HLA loci, with DRB1 alleles showing the most associated TCRs and HLA-C alleles showing the fewest.

The library was obtained by the immunoSEQ multiplex PCR assay. A mixture of 60 forward primers for TCR Vbeta segments and 13 reverse primers for TCR Jbeta segments was used in the multiplex PCR. A multiplex PCR assay on genomic DNA amplified the CDR3 region of rearranged TCR beta genes. The Illumina HiSeq System was used to sequence the amplified TCR beta libraries as 87-base-pair reads. Per the source publication's procedure: Across the 700 or so repertoires, a later analysis counted 80 million or so unique TCR beta chains, 8.5 million to 12 million of which were shared by at least two donors. A nearest-neighbor algorithm error-corrected the raw reads and collapsed the reads into unique sequences, merging closely related sequences to remove PCR and sequencing errors. V, D and J gene segments were assigned by aligning CDR3 sequences to IMGT reference sequences. For a sequence to be retained, at least a six-nucleotide match to both a V gene segment and a J gene segment was required. Rearrangements were called productive when the CDR3 lacked stop codons and stayed in frame with V and J; all others were non-productive. CDR3 was defined by IMGT convention, running from the second conserved V-encoded cysteine to the conserved J-encoded phenylalanine. Sequences without an unambiguous match to a single V gene segment were excluded from the earlier analysis of a few hundred of the donors. In an earlier analysis of a few hundred of the donors, V segments were called functional above 56.7% productive rearrangements and were called segregating when the between-donor standard deviation exceeded 5%. To diagnose cytomegalovirus status from the catalog of TCR beta chain sequences, a statistical classification framework was built. In a later analysis, TCR nucleotide sequences were compared against IMGT/GENE-DB human TR gene sequences so that V and J genes could be assigned. The TCRdist pipeline was used in a later analysis to assign CDR3 sequences and most-parsimonious VDJ recombination scenarios. In a later analysis, every TCR beta chain was defined by the combination of its CDR3 amino acid sequence and its V-gene family, and reads without a unique V-gene family were dropped. As a way to deal with suspected cross-contamination and a sequencing artifact, a later analysis dropped roughly 600 nucleotide sequences that were highly shared and had low generation probability. For each public chain, a later analysis derived a clonal expansion index from normalized ranks of inferred template counts within each repertoire. Generation probabilities in a later analysis came from a VDJ recombination model fitted to out-of-frame rearrangements, and those results were checked against IGoR. A later analysis scored TCR-TCR, TCR-HLA and TCR-CMV co-occurrence with hypergeometric tests, applying a repertoire-size bias correction to TCR pairs. In a later analysis, false discovery rates were estimated by permuting HLA or CMV assignments 20 times. In a later analysis, co-occurring TCRs were grouped using DBSCAN, and TCRdist sequence similarity was added for clustering within HLA-allele-positive subsets. Repertoires with fewer than 30,000 or more than 120,000 public chains, plus five repertoires with anomalous nucleotide sharing, were excluded from co-occurrence clustering. Entries here come from immuneACCESS through TCRdb and include only in-frame sequences with V and J called. Some clones fail to appear in such tables; in the studies checked, an unresolved V gene covers under half of the shortfall, and the cause of the remainder is unknown. V and J calls plus clone size are reproduced from that table; the DNA served to infer D and trimming. Present in this sample are about 130,000 clones, around 77% of which were seen just once. Around 1.2% of the sample is in the top ten clones.

The CDR3 covers 13 residues, taking in both the cysteine and the phenylalanine. The kept DNA is CDR3 alone, 39 bases in frame from the first base. CDR1 LGHNT and CDR2 FRNRAP were looked up in the germline V gene. The rearranged segments are TRBV12-5 and TRBJ1-1; TRBD1 aligns with 8 central bases. The sequenced sample was PBMCs. This TCR derives from a man aged 50 or older in good health and CMV-seronegative. The CDR3 protein is CASRGQEGTEAFF. The nucleotide sequence is TGTGCCAGTAGGGGACAGGAGGGCACTGAAGCTTTCTTT.